Presented here are 8 T cell receptor beta chains from one specimen sequenced in a study of cytomegalovirus exposure and HLA in healthy donors. PCR involved 60 Vbeta and 13 Jbeta primers. Clones were read by immunoSEQ multiplex PCR, and TCRdb kept only the in-frame ones, dropping some. The sample consists of more than 110,000 clones, around 80% of them appearing once. The source material was PBMCs. These receptors originate from a male donor in good health and CMV-seronegative.

In DNA form, the CDR3 reads TGCGCCAGCAGCCAAGAATCGGGAGTTACGAGAGCTTTCTTT. Its protein product is CASSQESGVTRAFF. The genes are TRBV4-1 and TRBJ1-1, with unresolved D. This CDR3 region has 14 residues. CDR1 is MGHRA, CDR2 YSYEKL, per germline. V dropped 0 bases and J dropped 10 bases, with 15 bases sitting between them.

This clone has only one observation. The chain carries TRBV7-9 and TRBJ1-1, with TRBD1 matching over 8 bases. After removal of 4 bases from V and 3 bases from J, the junction contained 10 bases not matched to a gene. CDR3 length: 16 residues. The V gene's germline CDR1 is SEHNR and CDR2 FQNEAQ (reference sequence). The CDR3: CASSSDRTGSYTEAFF. The DNA of the CDR3 is TGTGCCAGCAGCTCAGACCGGACAGGGAGTTACACTGAAGCTTTCTTT.

This chain connects TRBV2 to TRBJ2-5; D remains ambiguous. Germline V gene data show CDR1 as SNHLY and CDR2 as FYNNEI. The CDR3 is 13 amino acids. V was cut by 4 bases and J by 2 bases, with 8 bases left in between. The CDR3 region is CASSALAQETQYF. The CDR3 bases are TGTGCCAGCAGTGCCCTGGCTCAAGAGACCCAGTACTTC.

The V call is TRBV5-1, the J call TRBJ1-2; D is possibly TRBD1 (6 bases). V lost 6 bases and J 8 bases, leaving 14 bases between the germline ends. Germline CDR1 and CDR2: SGHRS and YFSETQ. CDR3 size: 12 residues. CDR3 bases: TGCGCCAGCACCCTGTCAGGGGCCGGCTACACCTTC. Its translation is CASTLSGAGYTF.

This clone was seen just once. The V and J genes are TRBV28 and TRBJ1-5, with 9 nucleotides matching TRBD1. CDR1 is MDHEN, CDR2 SYDVKM, per germline. The CDR3 contains 15 residues. V lost 10 bases, J lost 4 bases, and 11 bases stayed unmatched. This CDR3 reads CATNRGTGFNQPQHF. As DNA, the CDR3 is TGTGCCACAAACCGTGGGACAGGGTTTAATCAGCCCCAGCATTTT. Variable domain in full (rest from reference TRBV28 and TRBJ1-5): DVKVTQSSRYLVKRTGEKVFLECVQDMDHENMFWYRQDPGLGLRLIYFSYDVKMKEKGDIPEGYSVSREKKERFSLILESASTNQTSMYLCATNRGTGFNQPQHFGDGTRLSIL.

The rearrangement links TRBV7-9 to TRBJ1-1; D is uncertain. The CDR3 covers 15 residues. The germline gives CDR1 SEHNR, CDR2 FQNEAQ (reference sequence). V lost 1 base to trimming and J lost 4 bases, with 13 bases between them. CDR3 in DNA: TGTGCCAGCAGCTTAGATCGGGGATGGGCCACTGAAGCTTTCTTT. Translated: CASSLDRGWATEAFF.

This clone was seen a single time. The CDR3 here is CASSQDGGLGLGAYEQYF. Written as DNA, the CDR3 is TGTGCCAGCAGCCAAGATGGAGGGTTAGGACTAGGAGCCTACGAGCAGTACTTC. This chain links TRBV4-2 with TRBJ2-7; 7 positions agree with TRBD2. Germline-derived CDR1 and CDR2 are LGHNA and YNFKEQ. The length of the CDR3 is 18 residues. The trim removed 0 bases at V and 2 bases at J, leaving 13 bases unmatched.

The genes are TRBV10-2 and TRBJ2-3; 11 positions match TRBD1. CDR1 is WSHSY, CDR2 SAAADI, per germline. V shed 8 bases, J shed 3 bases, and the junction held 4 bases outside the gene matches. This CDR3 is 14 amino acids long. CDR3 residues: CASLDRGQTDTQYF. The DNA for the CDR3 is TGCGCCAGCTTGGACAGGGGGCAGACAGATACGCAGTATTTT.